A single sample is the source of the 29 T cell receptor beta chains below, sequenced in a study of T cell repertoires in cytomegalovirus infection. For these TCRs, the target antigens are not known. From the reads, TCRdb called clonotypes with MiXCR, one entry per CDR3 protein. The data hold approximately 990,000 distinct CDR3 sequences, with roughly 31% observed a single time. The sample was cultured CD8+ T cells from PBMCs, taken from culture after CMV antigen stimulation. Source of these receptors: a human donor in good health (CMV status not recorded). Some clones in this sample may be carry-over from other donors' samples.

The V call is TRBV28, the J call TRBJ2-3, with D perhaps TRBD1 (5 bases). V was cut by 3 bases and J by 3 bases, with 13 bases left in between. Germline V gene lookup returns CDR1 MDHEN and CDR2 SYDVKM. This CDR3 has 15 amino acids. Written as DNA, the CDR3 is TGTGCCAGCAGTTTCCCCCGACAGATTACAGATACGCAGTATTTT. Residues: CASSFPRQITDTQYF.

This clonotype appeared many times. This chain connects TRBV7-3 to TRBJ2-2, with D perhaps matching TRBD1 (6 bases). Germline values: CDR1 SGHTA, CDR2 FQGTGA. The V end lost 1 base, the J end lost 4 bases, and 13 bases lay between the germline ends. CDR3 length equals 16 residues. For the CDR3, the DNA is TGTGCCAGCAGCTTAAGGTGGCAGGGGTTCACCGGGGAGCTGTTTTTT. Amino acids: CASSLRWQGFTGELFF.

The chain recombines TRBV2 with TRBJ1-1; D remains unclear. V lost 7 bases and J lost 0, with 12 bases in between. CDR3 length: 14 amino acids. Germline V gene data show CDR1 as SNHLY and CDR2 as FYNNEI. For the CDR3, the DNA is TGTGCCAGCACGCTATTCGGGATGAACACTGAAGCTTTCTTT. Its translation is CASTLFGMNTEAFF.

V gene TRBV7-6 combines with J gene TRBJ1-4; no definite D call. Germline V gene data show CDR1 as SGHVS and CDR2 as FNYEAQ. The V gene lost 2 bases and the J gene lost 5 bases, with 18 bases spanning the gap. The CDR3 totals 17 residues. CDR3 DNA sequence: TGTGCCAGCAGCTTAAGATTGGTGAGAGCCCGAAATGAAAAACTGTTTTTT. It translates to CASSLRLVRARNEKLFF.

Only a few counts were recorded for this clonotype. The chain recombines TRBV9 with TRBJ1-1; weak D call: TRBD1 (6 bases). The length of the CDR3 is 15 residues. Germline CDR1 reads SGDLS; CDR2 reads YYNGEE. The V end lost 4 bases, the J end lost 2 bases, and 15 bases lay between the germline ends. The chain's CDR3 is CASSYNRDTNTEAFF. As DNA, the CDR3 is TGTGCCAGCAGCTACAACAGGGACACAAACACTGAAGCTTTCTTT.

The J gene is TRBJ1-6, the V gene TRBV10-2; no definite D call. CDR3 length equals 11 residues. Germline lookup yields CDR1 WSHSY and CDR2 SAAADI. V was clipped by 5 bases and J by 14 bases, with 10 bases between them. CDR3 nucleotides: TGCGCCAGCAGTTCCATTGGGGCCCTCCACTTT. Translated, it gives CASSSIGALHF.

This clonotype was seen only a few times. The rearrangement links TRBV29-1 to TRBJ2-3; 13 bases fit TRBD2. The CDR3 consists of 16 residues. Unmatched junction bases numbered 9, after V lost 7 bases and J lost 2 bases. CDR1 is SQVTM and CDR2 is ANQGSEA in the germline V gene. The CDR3 protein is CSAQTSGGALTDTQYF. The CDR3 DNA reads TGCAGCGCCCAAACTAGCGGGGGGGCCCTCACAGATACGCAGTATTTT.

The CDR3 nucleotides read TGTGCCAGCAGTTTCGGTTACGGGGAGCTGTTTTTT. This codes for CASSFGYGELFF. The rearrangement joins TRBV27 to TRBJ2-2; D gene uncertain. V shed 3 bases and J shed 7 bases, with 6 bases lying between them. The germline V gene encodes CDR1 MNHEY and CDR2 SMNVEV (reference sequence). The CDR3 sequence is 12 residues long.

V and J are TRBV27 and TRBJ2-3; TRBD2 aligns across 11 bases. The germline V gene has CDR1 MNHEY and CDR2 SMNVEV (reference sequence). CDR3 length: 19 residues. V lost 4 bases and J lost 5; bases outside the gene matches: 17. CDR3 loop: CASSSPGTVDSGGVDTQYF. CDR3 nucleotide sequence: TGTGCCAGCAGTTCCCCCGGGACGGTTGATAGCGGGGGGGTAGATACGCAGTATTTT.

This clonotype occurred many times. The chain couples TRBV19 to TRBJ2-7; 8 bases map to TRBD1. V shed 9 bases, J shed 3 bases, and the junction held 7 bases outside the gene matches. Germline V gene data show CDR1 as LNHDA and CDR2 as SQIVND (reference sequence). The CDR3 is 13 residues long. The CDR3 loop is CASSPGQVYEQYF. The CDR3 DNA reads TGTGCCAGCAGTCCGGGACAGGTCTACGAGCAGTACTTC. The whole variable domain, remainder taken from reference TRBV19 and TRBJ2-7, is DGGITQSPKYLFRKEGQNVTLSCEQNLNHDAMYWYRQDPGQGLRLIYYSQIVNDFQKGDIAEGYSVSREKKESFPLTVTSAQKNPTAFYLCASSPGQVYEQYFGPGTRLTVT.

This clonotype was seen ten or more times. V and J are TRBV10-3 and TRBJ2-7, with 7 bases aligning to TRBD1. This CDR3 comprises 17 residues. V gave up 2 bases and J gave up 3 bases; unmatched junction bases: 13. The germline CDR1 and CDR2 sequences are ENHRY and SYGVKD. CDR3 in DNA: TGTGCCATCAGTGAGCACAACAGGGGAATACCCAACTACGAGCAGTACTTC. It translates to CAISEHNRGIPNYEQYF.

The table lists this clonotype with a few counts. The rearrangement links TRBV5-4 to TRBJ2-5, with 10 bases matching TRBD2. The CDR3 length is 15 residues. Trimming at V came to 4 bases and at J to 3 bases, leaving 6 bases not matched to a gene. Germline assignment: CDR1 SGHNT and CDR2 YYREEE (reference sequence). The DNA for the CDR3 is TGTGCCAGCAGCCCTATTACTAGCGGGGAAGAGACCCAGTACTTC. Its translation is CASSPITSGEETQYF.

The CDR3 is CASSVGPSYEQYF. CDR3 bases: TGTGCCAGCAGTGTCGGTCCTTCCTACGAGCAGTACTTC. The J gene is TRBJ2-7, the V gene TRBV25-1; D gene unclear. The germline gives CDR1 MGHDK, CDR2 SYGVNS. Trimming removed 4 bases from V and 1 base from J, with 8 bases in between. There are 13 residues in the CDR3.

The CDR3 nucleotides are TGTGCCAGCAGCCTCAGGGTAAAACCCTACAAGCAGTACGTC. Protein product: CASSLRVKPYKQYV. The chain is built from TRBV7-2 and TRBJ2-7; tentative D call: TRBD1 (5 bases). The CDR3 has 14 amino acids. Germline CDR1 is SGHTA and CDR2 is FQGNSA.

The rearrangement joins TRBV5-6 to TRBJ2-3; D is perhaps TRBD2 (5 bases). Trimming cost V 0 bases and J 1 base, with 15 bases left between them. The germline V gene encodes CDR1 SGHDT and CDR2 YYEEEE. The CDR3 sequence is 17 residues long. CDR3 nucleotide sequence: TGTGCCAGCAGCTTGGAAGTTGGCCAGGAGGGCACAGATACGCAGTATTTT. It yields the protein CASSLEVGQEGTDTQYF.

This clonotype has more than one count but fewer than ten. The rearrangement uses TRBV27 and TRBJ1-3; D remains ambiguous. CDR3 length: 13 amino acids. Trimming left V 6 bases short and J 8 bases short, with 14 bases between. Germline CDR1 is MNHEY and CDR2 is SMNVEV (reference sequence). CDR3 loop: CASSHGLADTIYF. The DNA for the CDR3 is TGTGCCAGCAGCCACGGTCTTGCGGACACCATATATTTT.

This clonotype was observed a handful of times. A junction boundary mismatches the germline segment, possibly from a read error. V usage is TRBV12-3 or TRBV12-4 and J usage is TRBJ1-2, with TRBD1 identical over 10 bases. The CDR3 length is 11 residues. CDR3 coding DNA: TGTGCCAGCCCGACCGGGACAGGGGAAATCTTC. Translation: CASPTGTGEIF.

With respect to this clonotype: Relative to the germline gene, one junction end is altered; a read error may explain this. V is TRBV12-3 or TRBV12-4 and J is TRBJ2-5, with D hard to call. This CDR3 comprises 13 residues. The CDR3 is CASSLGAVLSGHF. As DNA, the CDR3 is TGTGCCAGCAGTTTAGGGGCGGTCCTATCGGGTCACTTC.

The V call is TRBV6-5, the J call TRBJ2-7; the D is unclear. Germline CDR1 MNHEY, CDR2 SVGAGI. Trimming stripped 4 bases from V and 2 bases from J, with 15 bases between. The CDR3 totals 15 residues. DNA of the CDR3: TGTGCCAGCAGTTCACACTATCCCCCGACCTACGAGCAGTACTTC. Its translation: CASSSHYPPTYEQYF.

This rearrangement joins TRBV28 to TRBJ2-5, with a tentative D call TRBD2 (6 bases). CDR1 is MDHEN, CDR2 SYDVKM, per germline. With 5 bases removed from V and 2 bases from J, the gap between germline ends came to 21 bases. This CDR3 spans 17 amino acids. CDR3 in DNA: TGTGCCAGCAGTGACCGTTCTGGCGGGGAGAGACAAGAGACCCAGTACTTC. Encoded protein: CASSDRSGGERQETQYF.

The genes are TRBV7-9 and TRBJ2-2, with 7 positions matching TRBD1. The CDR3 consists of 16 residues. Losses at the gene ends were 4 bases for V and 1 base for J; bases not matched to a gene: 6. Germline CDR1 SEHNR, CDR2 FQNEAQ (reference sequence). CDR3 DNA: TGTGCCAGCAGCTCTCGACAGGGCGAGAACACCGGGGAGCTGTTTTTT. Translated, it gives CASSSRQGENTGELFF.

This clonotype was counted many times. V is TRBV10-3 and J is TRBJ2-4; 7 positions agree with TRBD1. Germline CDR1 ENHRY, CDR2 SYGVKD. Trimming took 0 bases from V and 7 from J; bases not matched to a gene: 6. There are 15 residues in the CDR3. This CDR3 reads CAISESRQGFNIQYF. The CDR3 DNA sequence: TGTGCCATCAGTGAGTCACGACAGGGATTTAACATTCAGTACTTC.

This clonotype occurred once. The chain couples TRBV7-6 to TRBJ2-3; 8 bases fit TRBD2. V was clipped by 5 bases and J by 0 bases; unmatched bases: 7. Germline V CDR1 and CDR2: SGHVS, FNYEAQ. The CDR3 sequence is 16 residues long. CDR3 in amino acids: CASSPGLATSTDTQYF. The CDR3 DNA reads as TGTGCCAGCAGCCCTGGACTAGCCACTAGCACAGATACGCAGTATTTT.

The chain employs TRBV20-1 and TRBJ1-5; TRBD1 might be the D (5 bases). V was shortened by 0 bases and J by 3 bases, with 12 bases between the two germline ends. CDR1 is DFQATT and CDR2 is SNEGSKA in the germline V gene (reference sequence). The CDR3 runs 15 residues. This chain's CDR3 is CSARDWQGHNQPQHF. The CDR3 nucleotides read TGCAGTGCTAGAGATTGGCAGGGCCACAATCAGCCCCAGCATTTT.

In this sample, this clonotype turned up a few times. The chain employs TRBV24-1 and TRBJ2-3, with 7 bases that match TRBD1. This CDR3 comprises 14 residues. The germline V gene encodes CDR1 KGHDR and CDR2 SFDVKD. Trimming took 8 bases from V and 3 from J; bases not matched to a gene: 7. The CDR3 DNA sequence: TGTGCCACCATGGGCAGGGGGTGGACAGATACGCAGTATTTT. This encodes CATMGRGWTDTQYF.

This clonotype was seen only a few times. This chain links TRBV6-6 with TRBJ2-7; maybe TRBD1 (5 bases). V was pared by 4 bases and J by 1 base, with 8 bases between. Germline V gene data show CDR1 as MNHNY and CDR2 as SVGAGI (reference sequence). This CDR3 is 13 amino acids long. The CDR3 here is CASSSDISYEQYF. In DNA, the CDR3 is TGTGCCAGCAGTTCGGACATATCCTACGAGCAGTACTTC.

This clonotype was seen only a few times. This chain links TRBV5-6 with TRBJ1-1; 9 bases align to TRBD1. The CDR3 contains 15 residues. CDR1 and CDR2 (germline): SGHDT, YYEEEE. With V trimmed by 5 bases and J by 1 base, 6 bases remained unmatched. Written as DNA, the CDR3 is TGTGCCAGCAGAAGGACAGGGGCGGGGAACACTGAAGCTTTCTTT. This gives the protein CASRRTGAGNTEAFF.

This clonotype was found a few times. As DNA, the CDR3 is TGCGCCAGCAGCCATAACGGGTACACTGAAGCTTTCTTT. This encodes CASSHNGYTEAFF. The rearrangement uses TRBV4-1 and TRBJ1-1; no reliable D call. CDR1 and CDR2 (germline): MGHRA, YSYEKL. The CDR3 extends over 13 amino acids. Deletions cut 3 bases from V and 3 bases from J, with 8 bases between.

Only a few counts were recorded for this clonotype. This rearrangement joins TRBV24-1 to TRBJ2-2; D remains ambiguous. This CDR3 contains 14 residues. Trimming left V 1 base short and J 2 bases short, with 4 bases between. Germline loops: CDR1 KGHDR, CDR2 SFDVKD. This CDR3 is CATSDFSNTGELFF. In DNA form, the CDR3 reads TGTGCCACCAGTGATTTTTCAAACACCGGGGAGCTGTTTTTT.